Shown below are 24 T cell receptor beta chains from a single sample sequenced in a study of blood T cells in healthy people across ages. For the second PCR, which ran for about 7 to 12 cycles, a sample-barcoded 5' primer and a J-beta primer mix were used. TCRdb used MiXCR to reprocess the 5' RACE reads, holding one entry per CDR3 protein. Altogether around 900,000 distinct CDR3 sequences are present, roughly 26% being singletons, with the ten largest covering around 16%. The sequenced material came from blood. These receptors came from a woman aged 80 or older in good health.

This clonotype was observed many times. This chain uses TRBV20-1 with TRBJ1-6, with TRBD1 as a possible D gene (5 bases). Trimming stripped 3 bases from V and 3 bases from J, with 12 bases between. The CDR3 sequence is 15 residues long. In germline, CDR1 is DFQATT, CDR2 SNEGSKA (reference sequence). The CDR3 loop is CSASRGSGYNSPLHF. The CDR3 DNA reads TGCAGTGCTAGCCGGGGCTCGGGCTATAATTCACCCCTCCACTTT.

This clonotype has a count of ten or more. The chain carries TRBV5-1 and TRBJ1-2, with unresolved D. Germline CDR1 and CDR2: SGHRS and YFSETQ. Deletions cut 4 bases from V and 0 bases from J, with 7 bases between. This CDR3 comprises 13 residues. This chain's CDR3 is CASSRTANYGYTF. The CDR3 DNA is TGCGCCAGCAGCAGAACAGCTAACTATGGCTACACCTTC.

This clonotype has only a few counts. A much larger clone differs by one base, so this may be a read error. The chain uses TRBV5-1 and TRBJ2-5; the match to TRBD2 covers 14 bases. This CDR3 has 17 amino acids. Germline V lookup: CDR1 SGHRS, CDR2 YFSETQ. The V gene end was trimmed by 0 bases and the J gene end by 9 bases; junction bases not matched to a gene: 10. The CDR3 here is CASSLAGLAGGLEAQYF. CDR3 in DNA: TGCGCCAGCAGCTTGGCCGGACTAGCGGGGGGTCTGGAGGCCCAGTACTTC.

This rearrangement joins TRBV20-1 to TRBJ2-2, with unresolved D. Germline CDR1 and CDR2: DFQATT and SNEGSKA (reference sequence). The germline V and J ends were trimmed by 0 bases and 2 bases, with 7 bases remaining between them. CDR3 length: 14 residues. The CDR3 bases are TGCAGTGCTAGAGATTACAAAAACACCGGGGAGCTGTTTTTT. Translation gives CSARDYKNTGELFF.

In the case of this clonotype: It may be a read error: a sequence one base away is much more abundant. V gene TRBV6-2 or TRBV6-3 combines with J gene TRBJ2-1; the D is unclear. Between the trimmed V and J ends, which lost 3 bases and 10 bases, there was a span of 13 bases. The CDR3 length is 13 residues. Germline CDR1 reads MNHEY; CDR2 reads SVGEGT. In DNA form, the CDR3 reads TGTGCCAGCAGTTATCGTGAGTACTACGAGCAGTTCTTC. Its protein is CASSYREYYEQFF.

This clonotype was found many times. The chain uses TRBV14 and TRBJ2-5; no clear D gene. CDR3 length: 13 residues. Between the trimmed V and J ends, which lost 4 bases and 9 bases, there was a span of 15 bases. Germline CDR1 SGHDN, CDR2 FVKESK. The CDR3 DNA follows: TGTGCCAGCAGCCCACGGTCCGGTGGGGCCCAGTACTTC. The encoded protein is CASSPRSGGAQYF.

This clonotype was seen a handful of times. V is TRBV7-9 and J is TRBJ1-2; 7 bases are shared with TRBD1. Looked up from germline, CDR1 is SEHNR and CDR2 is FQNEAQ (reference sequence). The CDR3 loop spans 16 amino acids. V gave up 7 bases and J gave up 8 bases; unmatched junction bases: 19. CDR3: CASNPRGDRASGGYTF. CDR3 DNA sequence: TGTGCCAGCAACCCGAGAGGAGACAGGGCGAGTGGAGGCTACACCTTC.

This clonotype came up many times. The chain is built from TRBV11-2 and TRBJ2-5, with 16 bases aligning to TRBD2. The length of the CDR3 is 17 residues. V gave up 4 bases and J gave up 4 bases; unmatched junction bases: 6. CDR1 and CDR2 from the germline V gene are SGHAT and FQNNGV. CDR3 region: CASSSGTSGGAGETQYF. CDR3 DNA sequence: TGTGCCAGCAGCTCCGGGACTAGCGGGGGGGCCGGAGAGACCCAGTACTTC.

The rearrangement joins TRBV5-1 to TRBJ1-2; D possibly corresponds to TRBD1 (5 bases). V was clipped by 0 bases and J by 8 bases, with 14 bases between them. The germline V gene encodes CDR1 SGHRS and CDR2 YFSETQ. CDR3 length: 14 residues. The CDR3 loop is CASSLGQPGDGYTF. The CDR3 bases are TGCGCCAGCAGCTTGGGGCAGCCGGGGGACGGCTACACCTTC.

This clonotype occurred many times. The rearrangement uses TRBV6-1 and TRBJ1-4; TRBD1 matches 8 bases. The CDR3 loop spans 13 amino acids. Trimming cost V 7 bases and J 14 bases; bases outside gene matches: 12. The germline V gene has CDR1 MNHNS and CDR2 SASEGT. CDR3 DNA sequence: TGTGCCAGCACCGGGACAGGAGAGGGGCTCCTGTTTTTT. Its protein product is CASTGTGEGLLFF.

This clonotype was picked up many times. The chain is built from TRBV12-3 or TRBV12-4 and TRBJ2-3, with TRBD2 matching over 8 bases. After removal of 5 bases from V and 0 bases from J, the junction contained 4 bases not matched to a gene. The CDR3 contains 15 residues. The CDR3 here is CASSLSGESTDTQYF. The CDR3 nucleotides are TGTGCCAGCAGTCTTAGCGGGGAAAGCACAGATACGCAGTATTTT.

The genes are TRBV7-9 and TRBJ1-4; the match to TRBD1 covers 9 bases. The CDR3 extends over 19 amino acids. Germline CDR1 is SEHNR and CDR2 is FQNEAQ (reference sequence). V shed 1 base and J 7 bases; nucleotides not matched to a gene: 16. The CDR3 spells CASSLGRTGGAGWAEKLFF. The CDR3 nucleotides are TGTGCCAGCAGCTTAGGACGCACAGGGGGCGCGGGATGGGCTGAAAAACTGTTTTTT.

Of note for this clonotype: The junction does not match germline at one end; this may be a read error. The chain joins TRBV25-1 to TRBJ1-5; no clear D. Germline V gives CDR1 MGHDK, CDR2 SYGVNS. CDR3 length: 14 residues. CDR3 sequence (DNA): TGTGCCAGCAGGGAATCAGTGGGTGGTCAGCCCCAGCATTTT. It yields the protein CASRESVGGQPQHF.

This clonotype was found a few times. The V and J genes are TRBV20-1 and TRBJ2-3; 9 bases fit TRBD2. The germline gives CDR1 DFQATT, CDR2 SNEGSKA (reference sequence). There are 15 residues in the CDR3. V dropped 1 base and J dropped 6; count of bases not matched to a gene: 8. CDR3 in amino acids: CSARVGGGASDTQYF. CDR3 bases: TGCAGTGCTAGAGTTGGCGGGGGGGCATCGGATACGCAGTATTTT.

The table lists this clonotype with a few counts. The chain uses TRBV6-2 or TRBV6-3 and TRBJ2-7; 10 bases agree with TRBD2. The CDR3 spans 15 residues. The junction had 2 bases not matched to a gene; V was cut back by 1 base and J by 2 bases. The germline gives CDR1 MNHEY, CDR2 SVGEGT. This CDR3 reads CASSYLAGGTYEQYF. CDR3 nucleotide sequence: TGTGCCAGCAGTTACTTAGCGGGGGGAACCTACGAGCAGTACTTC.

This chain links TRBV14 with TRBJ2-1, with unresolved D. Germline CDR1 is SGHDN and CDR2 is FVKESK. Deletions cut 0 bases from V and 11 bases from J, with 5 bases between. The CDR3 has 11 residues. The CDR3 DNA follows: TGTGCCAGCAGCCAAGACTTTAAGCAGTTCTTC. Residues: CASSQDFKQFF.

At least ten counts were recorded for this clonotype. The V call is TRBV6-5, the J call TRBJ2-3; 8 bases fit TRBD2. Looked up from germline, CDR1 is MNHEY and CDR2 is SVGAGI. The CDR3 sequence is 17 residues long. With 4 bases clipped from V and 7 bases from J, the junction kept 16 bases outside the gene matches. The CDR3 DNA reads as TGTGCCAGCAGTTCAAACGGCGGGCGGGGGGTACGAAATACGCAGTATTTT. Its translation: CASSSNGGRGVRNTQYF.

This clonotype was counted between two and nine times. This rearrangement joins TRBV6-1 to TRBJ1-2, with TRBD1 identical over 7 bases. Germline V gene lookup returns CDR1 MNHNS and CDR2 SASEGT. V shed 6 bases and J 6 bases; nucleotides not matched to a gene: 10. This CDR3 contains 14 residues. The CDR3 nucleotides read TGTGCCAGCAGGGCTAATATAGGGGGCGATGGCTACACCTTC. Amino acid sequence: CASRANIGGDGYTF.

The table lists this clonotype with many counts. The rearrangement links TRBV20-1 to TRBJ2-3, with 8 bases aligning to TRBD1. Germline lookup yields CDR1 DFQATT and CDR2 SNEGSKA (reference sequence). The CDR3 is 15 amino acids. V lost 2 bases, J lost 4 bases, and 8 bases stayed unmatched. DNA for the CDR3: TGCAGTGCTAGACCACTAGGACAGGGAGCAGATACGCAGTATTTT. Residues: CSARPLGQGADTQYF.

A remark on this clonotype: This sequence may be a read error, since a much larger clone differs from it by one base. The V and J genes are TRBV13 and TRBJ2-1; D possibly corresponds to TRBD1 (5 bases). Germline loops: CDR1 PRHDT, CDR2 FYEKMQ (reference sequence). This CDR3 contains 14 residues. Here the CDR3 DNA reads TGTGCCGGCAGCCGGTCCAGGGATTACAATGAGCAGTTCTTC. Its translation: CAGSRSRDYNEQFF.

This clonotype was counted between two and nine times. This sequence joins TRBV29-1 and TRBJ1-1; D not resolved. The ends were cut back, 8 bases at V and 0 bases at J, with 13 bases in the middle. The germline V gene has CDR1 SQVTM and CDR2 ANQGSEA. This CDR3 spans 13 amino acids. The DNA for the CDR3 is TGCAGCTCCGACTCCGGGGTGAACACTGAAGCTTTCTTT. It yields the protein CSSDSGVNTEAFF.

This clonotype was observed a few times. The CDR3 region is CASSYSGRSGEQYF. DNA of the CDR3: TGTGCCAGCAGTTACTCGGGCAGATCAGGCGAGCAGTACTTC. The chain joins TRBV6-2 or TRBV6-3 to TRBJ2-7; D remains unclear. V was trimmed by 0 bases and J by 6 bases, leaving 12 bases between them. CDR3 length: 14 residues. CDR1 and CDR2 (germline): MNHEY, SVGEGT.

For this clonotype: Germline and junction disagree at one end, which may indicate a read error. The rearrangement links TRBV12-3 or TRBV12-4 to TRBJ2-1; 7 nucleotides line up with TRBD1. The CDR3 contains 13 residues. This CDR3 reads CASTLTGKNGQFF. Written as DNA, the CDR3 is TGTGCCAGCACCTTGACAGGGAAGAATGGGCAGTTCTTC.

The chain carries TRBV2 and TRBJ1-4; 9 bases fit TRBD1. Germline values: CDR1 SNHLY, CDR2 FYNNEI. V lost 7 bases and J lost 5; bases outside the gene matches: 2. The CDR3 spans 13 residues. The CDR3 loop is CASNRGQNEKLFF. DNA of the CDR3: TGTGCCAGCAACAGGGGGCAAAATGAAAAACTGTTTTTT.